These 3 T cell receptor beta chains were all obtained from the same sample, sequenced in a study of blood T cell repertoires in COVID-19. The data were produced by immunoSEQ multiplex PCR, yet TCRdb's version contains in-frame clones alone and is incomplete. The profile shows 250,000 to 400,000 clones, 88% of them singletons. The source material was peripheral blood. The receptors shown here come from a woman aged 25 to 39 with COVID-19, enrolled during active disease.

A few counts support this clone. At the DNA level, this CDR3 is encoded by other sequences in the same sample as well. This chain links TRBV6-2 or TRBV6-3 with TRBJ1-1; D is unclear. The V gene lost 2 bases and the J gene lost 0 bases, with 7 bases spanning the gap. Per the germline V gene, CDR1 is MNHEY and CDR2 is SVGEGT. This CDR3 spans 14 amino acids. The CDR3 here is CASSYGSLNTEAFF. The CDR3 region has the DNA TGTGCCAGCAGTTACGGGAGCCTGAACACTGAAGCTTTCTTT.

This sequence joins TRBV9 and TRBJ1-3, with 9 bases identical to TRBD1. Germline CDR1 reads SGDLS; CDR2 reads YYNGEE. Germline trimming cut 3 bases from V and 0 bases from J; bases unmatched to any gene: 4. The CDR3 loop spans 16 amino acids. The CDR3 sequence: CASSGDRAVSGNTIYF. In nucleotides, the CDR3 is TGTGCCAGCAGCGGGGACAGGGCCGTCTCTGGAAACACCATATATTTT.

The genes are TRBV3-1 (or the pseudogene TRBV3-2) and TRBJ2-5; D remains unclear. The germline V gene encodes CDR1 LGHDT and CDR2 YNNKEL (reference sequence). The ends were cut back, 1 base at V and 5 bases at J, with 11 bases in the middle. This CDR3 spans 14 amino acids. DNA for the CDR3: TGTGCCAGCAGCCAAGGGGTGAACGGGGAGACCCAGTACTTC. Protein product: CASSQGVNGETQYF.